This T cell receptor beta chain was recovered during a study of long-term antiretroviral therapy in people with HIV. Study-level information: First collections came about a decade before the 2015 immediate-ART recommendation. Notes on the study in general: The data indicate that diversity increased after ART but remained below transplant donor controls. CDR3 lengths in HIV samples spanned a narrower range than controls.

The assay, immunoSEQ v3.0, was run at survey level. Only in-frame clones appear in the TCRdb table, and some are missing; sequencing was by immunoSEQ multiplex PCR. The sample records some 16,000 clones, 85% to 95% being singletons. The CDR3 is made up of 12 amino acids. Trimming pared 6 bases from V and 10 bases from J, leaving 10 bases between. Looked up from germline, CDR1 is LNHDA and CDR2 is SQIVND (reference sequence). As to this clone: Antigen specificity is unknown.

The chain has TRBV19 and TRBJ1-6; D unclear. The material was unsorted PBMCs, obtained around 10 years after starting antiretroviral therapy. The TCR sequence derives from a man aged 30 to 39 with HIV. CDR3 sequence: CASRETGSPLHF. The CDR3 DNA is TGTGCCAGTAGGGAAACTGGCTCACCCCTCCACTTT.